The 8 T cell receptor beta chains in this list originate from one sample, sequenced in a study of patients with pleural tuberculosis. TCRdb ran MiXCR on the reads and lists one entry per CDR3 protein. In the table there are 40,000 to 55,000 distinct CDR3 sequences, about 7.9% of which are singletons. Receptor source: a human donor with pleural tuberculosis.

This clonotype has ten or more counts. This chain connects TRBV6-1 to TRBJ2-7; D not certain. Looked up from germline, CDR1 is MNHNS and CDR2 is SASEGT. The CDR3 sequence is 15 residues long. V lost 2 bases to trimming and J lost 2 bases, with 13 bases between them. The CDR3, as DNA: TGTGCCAGCAGTGAAAAGGGTGTCGGGCCCTACGAGCAGTACGTC. This translates into CASSEKGVGPYEQYV.

Regarding this clonotype: One junction end does not reproduce the germline sequence, and a read error may be involved. The chain links TRBV6-1 to TRBJ1-1; tentatively, D is TRBD1 (6 bases). This CDR3 is 13 amino acids long. Germline assignment: CDR1 MNHNS and CDR2 SASEGT. CDR3 sequence: CASSLTGRTETFF. For the CDR3, the DNA is TGTGCCAGCAGCCTTACAGGGAGGACTGAAACTTTCTTT.

This clonotype was seen repeatedly, ten times or more. The V and J genes are TRBV20-1 and TRBJ2-1, with D possibly being TRBD2 (5 bases). Germline V gene lookup returns CDR1 DFQATT and CDR2 SNEGSKA (reference sequence). The CDR3 spans 13 residues. V was clipped by 2 bases and J by 4 bases, with 9 bases between them. Here the CDR3 DNA reads TGCAGTGCTAGAAGAGGGAGTTACAATGAGCAGTTCTTC. It is translated as CSARRGSYNEQFF.

The V gene is TRBV19, the J gene TRBJ2-3; 8 bases map to TRBD1. CDR1 and CDR2 (germline): LNHDA, SQIVND (reference sequence). J was trimmed by 5 bases and V by 5 bases; bases with no gene match: 6. CDR3 length equals 14 residues. The chain's CDR3 is CASSFRQGIDTQYF. CDR3 coding DNA: TGTGCCAGTAGTTTTCGACAGGGGATAGATACGCAGTATTTT.

In its sample, this clonotype was seen many times. J is TRBJ1-1 and V is TRBV3-1, with TRBD1 matching 7 bases. The J segment lost 2 bases and the V segment lost 4 bases, leaving 7 bases of the junction unmatched. The CDR3 totals 15 residues. Germline V gene lookup returns CDR1 LGHDT and CDR2 YNNKEL (reference sequence). This chain's CDR3 is CASSRDREKNTEAFF. The CDR3 region has the DNA TGTGCCAGCAGCCGAGACAGGGAGAAAAACACTGAAGCTTTCTTT.

This clonotype was recorded at least ten times. The rearrangement joins TRBV28 to TRBJ2-7, with D possibly being TRBD2 (5 bases). Germline-derived CDR1 and CDR2 are MDHEN and SYDVKM. The CDR3 spans 14 residues. V lost 1 base, J lost 3 bases, and 10 bases lay in between. The CDR3 DNA reads as TGTGCCAGCAGTTTATTTAGCGAGAGCTACGAGCAGTACTTC. Translating gives CASSLFSESYEQYF.

CDR3 residues: CASSALPDSYNEQFF. The CDR3 DNA is TGCGCCAGCAGCGCCCTACCGGACTCCTACAATGAGCAGTTCTTC. V and J are TRBV5-1 and TRBJ2-1, with D uncertain. Trimming took off 4 bases at V and 0 bases at J, with 11 bases between the two ends. The CDR3 runs to 15 residues. Germline CDR1 reads SGHRS; CDR2 reads YFSETQ.

A few counts support this clonotype. This chain uses TRBV2 with TRBJ1-5; tentative D call: TRBD1 (5 bases). Germline values: CDR1 SNHLY, CDR2 FYNNEI. The CDR3 totals 13 residues. The V gene lost 6 bases and the J gene lost 11 bases, with 17 bases spanning the gap. The CDR3 spells CASRAGALSAQHF. The CDR3 DNA sequence: TGTGCCAGCAGAGCCGGGGCCCTATCAGCCCAGCATTTT.